This T cell receptor (beta chain) was recovered during a study of control samples from healthy donors and cancer patients. Assay used: immunoSEQ multiplex PCR; TCRdb lists only in-frame clones, some missing. This sample yields 25,000 to 35,000 clones, of which less than 95% are seen a single time; about 6.2% belongs to the top ten. The CDR3 runs 17 residues. The germline V gene has CDR1 LGHNA and CDR2 YNFKEQ. Trimming took 0 bases from V and 5 from J, leaving 19 bases between them. The sample taken for sequencing was blood. The rearrangement uses TRBV4-2 and TRBJ2-5, with D perhaps TRBD2 (7 bases). This TCR came from a man between 60 and 70 years old in good health. The CDR3 nucleotides are TGTGCCAGCAGCCAAGATGCGGGGGCCTTTATGGGGGAGACCCAGTACTTC. It translates to CASSQDAGAFMGETQYF.